The source of this TCR beta chain is a study of blood T cell repertoires in COVID-19. Looking at the study overall: Both acute and convalescent COVID-19 samples were obtained from the United States, Italy and Spain.

The protocol was immunoSEQ multiplex PCR, while the TCRdb copy is restricted to in-frame clones and leaves out a portion. This sample has 120,000 or so clones, with just under 80% found just once. CDR1 is MDHEN and CDR2 is SYDVKM in the germline V gene. This CDR3 is 15 amino acids long. V shed 6 bases and J 2 bases; nucleotides not matched to a gene: 1. What was sequenced was peripheral blood. The chain uses TRBV28 and TRBJ2-7; 16 nucleotides agree with TRBD2. The clonotype comes from a human donor in a cohort sampled during active COVID-19. The CDR3: CASRGTSGRAYEQYF. CDR3 bases: TGTGCCAGCAGAGGGACTAGCGGGAGGGCCTACGAGCAGTACTTC.